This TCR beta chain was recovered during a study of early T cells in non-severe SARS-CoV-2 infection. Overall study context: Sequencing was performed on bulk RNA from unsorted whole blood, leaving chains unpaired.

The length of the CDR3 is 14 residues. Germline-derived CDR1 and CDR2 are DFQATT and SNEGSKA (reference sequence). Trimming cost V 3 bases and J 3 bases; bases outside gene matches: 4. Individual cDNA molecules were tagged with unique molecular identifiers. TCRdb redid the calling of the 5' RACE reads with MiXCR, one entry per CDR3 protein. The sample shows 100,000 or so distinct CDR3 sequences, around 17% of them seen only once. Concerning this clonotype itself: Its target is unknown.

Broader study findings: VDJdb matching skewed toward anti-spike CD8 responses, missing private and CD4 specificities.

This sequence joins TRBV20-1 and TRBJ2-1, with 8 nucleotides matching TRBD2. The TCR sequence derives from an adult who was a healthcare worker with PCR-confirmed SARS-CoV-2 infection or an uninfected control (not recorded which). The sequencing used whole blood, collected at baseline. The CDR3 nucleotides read TGCAGTGCTAGCGGACTAGCTAACTACAATGAGCAGTTCTTC. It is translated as CSASGLANYNEQFF.